Below, 6 T cell receptor beta chains from the same sample are listed, as sequenced in a study of T-cell reconstitution after alpha-beta-depleted transplantation in children. Unique molecular identifiers were used in preparing the TCRbeta library. In TCRdb, the PCR reads were re-called with MiXCR into one record per CDR3 protein. The sample holds 45,000 to 55,000 distinct CDR3 sequences, about 9.3% seen once. The source material was PBMCs, mostly from graft donor cells, sampled 60 days after TCRalphabeta/CD19-depleted stem cell transplant. The receptors were sampled from a male patient aged 2-9 years who had a stem cell transplant for chronic granulomatous disease, so the T cells may come from the graft donor.

This clonotype was seen repeatedly, ten times or more. The gene calls are TRBV5-5 and TRBJ2-7; maybe TRBD1 (6 bases). Deletions cut 0 bases from V and 5 bases from J, with 12 bases between. Germline CDR1 SGHKS, CDR2 YYEKEE (reference sequence). The CDR3 loop spans 14 amino acids. In DNA, the CDR3 is TGTGCCAGCAGCTTGGCAGGGGCCCGGGACGAGCAGTACTTC. The encoded protein is CASSLAGARDEQYF.

The V and J genes are TRBV6-4 and TRBJ2-1; 8 nucleotides line up with TRBD1. The CDR3 runs 16 residues. After removal of 2 bases from V and 3 bases from J, the junction contained 6 bases not matched to a gene. Germline CDR1 is MRHNA and CDR2 is SNTAGT. This CDR3 reads CASSDGATGGYNEQFF. Written as DNA, the CDR3 is TGTGCCAGCAGTGACGGGGCCACAGGGGGCTACAATGAGCAGTTCTTC.

The table lists this clonotype with many counts. The V and J genes are TRBV29-1 and TRBJ2-5; D gene uncertain. Looked up from germline, CDR1 is SQVTM and CDR2 is ANQGSEA. The CDR3 loop spans 13 amino acids. Between the trimmed V and J ends, which lost 0 bases and 5 bases, there was a span of 10 bases. This chain's CDR3 is CSVEDQVRETQYF. The CDR3, as DNA: TGCAGCGTTGAAGATCAAGTGAGGGAGACCCAGTACTTC.

The chain links TRBV10-3 to TRBJ2-7; 9 bases are shared with TRBD1. From germline, CDR1 is ENHRY and CDR2 SYGVKD. The CDR3 length is 12 residues. The V gene end was trimmed by 7 bases and the J gene end by 5 bases; junction bases not matched to a gene: 3. The CDR3 spells CAINRGLDEQYF. DNA for the CDR3: TGTGCCATCAACAGGGGGCTGGACGAGCAGTACTTC.

This clonotype was picked up many times. The V call is TRBV3-1, the J call TRBJ2-1, with TRBD2 identical over 8 bases. The CDR3 has 15 amino acids. The V gene's germline CDR1 is LGHDT and CDR2 YNNKEL (reference sequence). Trimming took 3 bases from V and 3 from J; bases not matched to a gene: 4. In nucleotides, the CDR3 is TGTGCCAGCAGCCAGTTCACTAGCGGCTACAATGAGCAGTTCTTC. Protein sequence: CASSQFTSGYNEQFF.

In its sample, this clonotype was seen many times. The genes are TRBV29-1 and TRBJ2-2; 9 positions match TRBD1. Germline V gene sequence: CDR1 SQVTM, CDR2 ANQGSEA. CDR3 length: 13 residues. V was pared by 5 bases and J by 11 bases, with 9 bases of the junction left unmatched. The CDR3 loop is CSVRQGGWHELFF. The CDR3 coding sequence is TGCAGCGTTCGACAGGGGGGATGGCATGAGCTGTTTTTT.